This T cell receptor beta chain was recovered during a study of beta chain features in type 1 diabetes. Study-level information: Cell yields, age and gender were similar between patients and healthy donors.

Sorting that relied on CD45RO/CCR7/CD25/CD127/CD95/CD27 yielded CD4+ naive, central memory, regulatory and stem cell-like memory cells. Per germline, CDR1 KGHSH and CDR2 LQKENI. The CDR3 sequence is 15 residues long. V shed 2 bases, J shed 5 bases, and the junction held 2 bases outside the gene matches. Details on this clone: Its antigen is undetermined.

Of the isolated RNA, all was reverse transcribed, and so the sequenced material was expressed TCRB transcripts. Clones were read by immunoSEQ multiplex PCR, and TCRdb kept only the in-frame ones, dropping some. The table shows a few hundred thousand clones, with approximately 15% occurring only once. Study-level points and caveats: Shorter TCRB CDR3s, moderately but significantly so, were found in Type 1 diabetes patients in all four CD4+ subsets.

V usage is TRBV18 and J usage is TRBJ2-1; 11 bases line up with TRBD2. The source is a woman under 30 with type 1 diabetes. Sequences were obtained from naive CD4+ T cells from blood. The CDR3 DNA follows: TGTGCCAGCTCACCAGTAGCGGGAGGGCACAATGAGCAGTTCTTC. It is translated as CASSPVAGGHNEQFF. Combining the CDR3 with reference TRBV18 and TRBJ2-1 gives the whole variable domain NAGVMQNPRHLVRRRGQEARLRCSPMKGHSHVYWYRQLPEEGLKFMVYLQKENIIDESGMPKERFSAEFPKEGPSILRIQQVVRGDSAAYFCASSPVAGGHNEQFFGPGTRLTVL.